This is a list of T cell receptor beta chains from one sample in a study of T cell repertoires in cytomegalovirus infection. TCRdb independently ran MiXCR on the reads; one entry per CDR3 protein. The sample has some 390,000 distinct CDR3 sequences; less than 20% are singletons. Sequenced material: PBMCs. Receptors originate from a human donor in good health (CMV status not recorded). Some clones in this sample may be carry-over from other donors' samples. Each CDR3 is given with its conserved first and last residue. The D gene is left open where the match is weak. Only part of the rows carry a size: once, few, many, or a class if the clone is expanded.

V	J	length	D	size	DNA	CDR3
TRBV20-1	TRBJ2-7	11	TRBD1	few	TGCAGTGCCAGACAGGGGTACGAGCAGTACTTC	CSARQGYEQYF
TRBV7-2	TRBJ2-3	16	TRBD2	few	TGTGCCAGCAGCCATTTACTTAGCGGGGTGACAGATACGCAGTATTTT	CASSHLLSGVTDTQYF
TRBV7-2	TRBJ2-2	14	TRBD2	few	TGTGCCAGCAGCTTTCAGCGGGGGGACGGGGAGCTGTTTTTT	CASSFQRGDGELFF
TRBV7-3	TRBJ1-1	13	NA	many	TGTGCCAGCAGCTTAACCCCCGACAGGGAAGCTTTCTTT	CASSLTPDREAFF
TRBV27	TRBJ1-2	15	NA	NA	TGTGCCAGCAGTCTAAGACAGGATTTTAACTATGGCTACACCTTC	CASSLRQDFNYGYTF
TRBV7-2	TRBJ2-3	14	NA	many	TGTGCCAGCAGCCACCGTTCAAGCACAGATACGCAGTATTTT	CASSHRSSTDTQYF
TRBV7-2	TRBJ2-5	15	TRBD2	many	TGTGCCAGCAGCTTTTCTAGCGGGCTCCAAGAGACCCAGTACTTC	CASSFSSGLQETQYF
TRBV20-1	TRBJ1-2	16	NA	NA	TGCAGTGCTAGAGATTCAGGACAGCCTACCCCATGGGGCTACACCTTC	CSARDSGQPTPWGYTF
TRBV12-3/TRBV12-4	TRBJ1-2	14	TRBD1	few	TGTGCCAGCAGTTTAGAGGGGGCGCGGTATGGCTACACCTTC	CASSLEGARYGYTF
TRBV10-2	TRBJ1-5	13	NA	few	TGCGCCAGCAGGCAGGCGGGGAATCAGCCCCAGCATTTT	CASRQAGNQPQHF
TRBV4-2	TRBJ2-2	16	TRBD2	NA	TGTGCCAGCAGCCAATACCTAGCGGGTAACACCGGGGAGCTGTTTTTT	CASSQYLAGNTGELFF
TRBV11-3	TRBJ2-1	17	TRBD2	many	TGTGCCAGCAGCCCATCCCCGGCCAGCGGGAGTAACAATGAGCAGTTCTTC	CASSPSPASGSNNEQFF
TRBV19	TRBJ2-7	15	NA	NA	TGTGCCAGTAGTGCCACGGGGGGCCTTTCCTACGAGCAGTACTTC	CASSATGGLSYEQYF
TRBV30	TRBJ1-1	14	NA	NA	TGTGCCTGGCAGGCCGGCGGGAGAGACACTGAAGCTTTCTTT	CAWQAGGRDTEAFF
TRBV7-2	TRBJ2-7	13	NA	many	TGTGCCAGCAGCTTACCCGGGACTTACGAGCAGTACTTC	CASSLPGTYEQYF
TRBV10-3	TRBJ2-3	16	TRBD2	NA	TGTGCCATCAGTGAGTTAGCGGGGGCCCCCACAGATACGCAGTATTTT	CAISELAGAPTDTQYF
TRBV7-2	TRBJ2-7	14	NA	many	TGTGCCAGCAGCATAAGCGGAGTAGGCTACGAGCAGTACTTC	CASSISGVGYEQYF
TRBV4-1	TRBJ1-4	16	TRBD1	NA	TGCGCCAGCAGCCAAGCCGGGACAGCTGCTAATGAAAAACTGTTTTTT	CASSQAGTAANEKLFF
TRBV12-3/TRBV12-4	TRBJ1-1	13	NA	many	TGTGCCAGCAGTCAAGGCTTTTTCACTGAAGCTTTCTTT	CASSQGFFTEAFF
TRBV10-3	TRBJ2-7	13	TRBD1	few	TGTGCCAATCAGGGGGACAGCTCCTACGAGCAGTACTTC	CANQGDSSYEQYF
TRBV25-1	TRBJ2-5	14	NA	NA	TGTGCCAGCACCCCTGGAGACCGCAAAGAGACCCAGTACTTC	CASTPGDRKETQYF
TRBV2	TRBJ1-1	12	NA	NA	TGTGCCAGCAGGGGAGGGGTAACTGAAGCTTTCTTT	CASRGGVTEAFF
TRBV19	TRBJ2-5	13	NA	NA	TGTGCCAGTAGTATTATCGGTTTTGAGACCCAGTACTTC	CASSIIGFETQYF
TRBV12-3/TRBV12-4	TRBJ1-2	15	TRBD1	NA	TGTGTCAGCAGTTTGAGGACAGGGGTGATTGATGGCTACACCTTC	CVSSLRTGVIDGYTF
TRBV7-2	TRBJ2-3	15	NA	NA	TGTGCCAGCAGCCCAAGTAGTTTAGCCACAGATACGCAGTATTTT	CASSPSSLATDTQYF
TRBV18	TRBJ2-5	14	NA	few	TGTGCCAGCTCACCAATGGTAGTTCAAGAGACCCAGTACTTC	CASSPMVVQETQYF
TRBV2	TRBJ1-5	14	NA	NA	TGTGCCAGCAGTGTTGCACTTCTCAATCAGCCCCAGCATTTT	CASSVALLNQPQHF
TRBV27	TRBJ2-4	14	TRBD1	few	TGTGCCAGCCCTCCCAGGGGGGCCAAAAACATTCAGTACTTC	CASPPRGAKNIQYF
TRBV20-1	TRBJ2-3	12	NA	many	TGCAGTGCTATAGAGGGCACAGATACGCAGTATTTT	CSAIEGTDTQYF
TRBV10-3	TRBJ2-3	15	NA	NA	TGTGCCATCAGCCGAGGGGAGATCGGTGCAGATACGCAGTATTTT	CAISRGEIGADTQYF
TRBV5-6	TRBJ2-7	15	TRBD2	NA	TGTGCCAGCAGCGGGTCGGCGGGGGTTTATCACGAGCAGTACTTC	CASSGSAGVYHEQYF
TRBV7-2	TRBJ2-3	14	NA	many	TGTGCCAGCAGCTTAGGAGGAGTCACAGATACGCAGTATTTT	CASSLGGVTDTQYF
TRBV6-2/TRBV6-3	TRBJ1-2	15	NA	NA	TGTGCCAGCAGTTACTATGGTACAGGAGTGCGCGGCTACACCTTC	CASSYYGTGVRGYTF
TRBV7-8	TRBJ2-2	15	TRBD2	many	TGTGCCAGCAGCCCGCGGGGGGGAGTCACCGGGGAGCTGTTTTTT	CASSPRGGVTGELFF
TRBV6-6	TRBJ2-5	16	NA	few	TGTGCCAGCAGTTCCGTGACGGCGACCTTACAAGAGACCCAGTACTTC	CASSSVTATLQETQYF
TRBV28	TRBJ1-1	13	NA	NA	TGTGCCAGCACCAGAAACTCGCCGGTTCGAGCTTTCTTT	CASTRNSPVRAFF
TRBV4-1	TRBJ1-6	15	TRBD1	NA	TGCGCCAGCAGCCATTCAGGAGGGGGCGGATCACCCCTCCACTTT	CASSHSGGGGSPLHF
TRBV5-3	TRBJ2-5	16	NA	NA	TGTGCCAGCAGCTTGGCCCGGGGTCTCGGGCAAGAGACCCAGTACTTC	CASSLARGLGQETQYF
TRBV2	TRBJ2-3	13	NA	many	TGTGCCAGCAGTGAAGGACCCACAGATACGCAGTATTTT	CASSEGPTDTQYF
TRBV7-4	TRBJ2-7	12	NA	NA	TGTGCCATCGGAGACGAGGACCGAGAGCAGTACTTC	CAIGDEDREQYF
TRBV7-2	TRBJ2-1	17	NA	many	TGTGCCAGCAGCCCCCACGGGAGCGTCGATTCCTACAATGAGCAGTTCTTC	CASSPHGSVDSYNEQFF